Following are 21 T cell receptor beta chains from one sample sequenced in a study of T cell responses to AZD1222 COVID-19 vaccine. The repertoire was sequenced with immunoSEQ multiplex PCR; TCRdb's copy has only in-frame clones and lacks some. The table includes approximately 89,000 clones, under 95% detected once. This sample comprised peripheral blood, obtained on day 0 of AZD1222 vaccination. These receptors were obtained from an adult in good health.

V gene TRBV27 combines with J gene TRBJ2-7; 7 nucleotides match TRBD2. After removal of 7 bases from V and 0 bases from J, the junction contained 21 bases not matched to a gene. Germline values: CDR1 MNHEY, CDR2 SMNVEV (reference sequence). The CDR3 extends over 19 amino acids. The CDR3 region is CASTNLPGRGYLPSYEQYF. The DNA of the CDR3 is TGTGCCAGCACCAACTTACCAGGGAGGGGATACCTCCCCTCCTACGAGCAGTACTTC.

J is TRBJ2-1 and V is TRBV2; no reliable D call. This CDR3 spans 14 amino acids. Per germline, CDR1 SNHLY and CDR2 FYNNEI. Trimming shortened V by 5 bases and J by 0 bases, and 8 bases separated the two germline ends. The CDR3 region has the DNA TGTGCCAGCAGTCCAGCTAGCTCCTACAATGAGCAGTTCTTC. Residues: CASSPASSYNEQFF.

The chain recombines TRBV5-1 with TRBJ1-2, with D unresolved. The CDR3 spans 14 residues. V was shortened by 4 bases and J by 7 bases, with 17 bases between the two germline ends. Germline loops: CDR1 SGHRS, CDR2 YFSETQ. The CDR3 protein is CASSPGPSVGGYTF. In DNA, the CDR3 is TGCGCCAGCAGCCCTGGCCCAAGTGTGGGTGGCTACACCTTC.

V is TRBV18 and J is TRBJ2-2; D unclear. The CDR3 is made up of 13 amino acids. The germline V gene encodes CDR1 KGHSH and CDR2 LQKENI. V was cut by 2 bases and J by 1 base, with 2 bases left in between. The chain's CDR3 is CASSPKNTGELFF. The CDR3 bases are TGTGCCAGCTCACCAAAGAACACCGGGGAGCTGTTTTTT. Full variable domain (remainder filled in from reference TRBV18 and TRBJ2-2): NAGVMQNPRHLVRRRGQEARLRCSPMKGHSHVYWYRQLPEEGLKFMVYLQKENIIDESGMPKERFSAEFPKEGPSILRIQQVVRGDSAAYFCASSPKNTGELFFGEGSRLTVL.

The gene calls are TRBV7-9 and TRBJ2-1; TRBD2 aligns across 12 bases. Germline-derived CDR1 and CDR2 are SEHNR and FQNEAQ (reference sequence). The CDR3 runs to 13 residues. J was trimmed by 7 bases and V by 8 bases; bases with no gene match: 3. This CDR3 is CASRLAGANEQFF. The DNA of the CDR3 is TGTGCCAGCCGACTAGCGGGAGCGAATGAGCAGTTCTTC.

This clone showed up just once. This sequence joins TRBV11-2 and TRBJ1-1, with D hard to call. With 4 bases removed from V and 4 bases from J, the gap between germline ends came to 16 bases. Looked up from germline, CDR1 is SGHAT and CDR2 is FQNNGV. The CDR3 extends over 15 amino acids. CDR3 DNA: TGTGCCAGCAGCTCCTCCTTCTTCCGGGCCACTGAAGCTTTCTTT. Translating gives CASSSSFFRATEAFF.

The CDR3 nucleotides are TGTGCCAGCAGTTTAAAAAGGAGCGCAGAAGAACCTAGCTCCTACGAGCAGTACTTC. This gives the protein CASSLKRSAEEPSSYEQYF. J is TRBJ2-7 and V is TRBV28; D ambiguous. The CDR3 covers 19 residues. V lost 2 bases and J 0 bases, leaving 23 bases between the germline ends. The germline V gene encodes CDR1 MDHEN and CDR2 SYDVKM.

CDR3 bases: TGTGCCAGTAGTTTAGCGGGAGGGTTCGGGGAGCTGTTTTTT. It specifies CASSLAGGFGELFF. The chain couples TRBV19 to TRBJ2-2; TRBD2 matches at 11 bases. The CDR3 length is 14 residues. Trimming took 5 bases from V and 7 from J; bases not matched to a gene: 3. Germline-derived CDR1 and CDR2 are LNHDA and SQIVND (reference sequence).

The chain couples TRBV28 to TRBJ1-2; no reliable D call. The CDR3 runs to 12 residues. Germline V gene data show CDR1 as MDHEN and CDR2 as SYDVKM. CDR3 DNA: TGTGTAGGGTGGAGTTTCCCCTATGGCTACACCTTC. Translation: CVGWSFPYGYTF.

The chain employs TRBV27 and TRBJ1-2; no definite D call. Germline V gene lookup returns CDR1 MNHEY and CDR2 SMNVEV (reference sequence). The CDR3 contains 18 residues. V gave up 5 bases and J gave up 2 bases, with 24 bases separating them. CDR3 sequence (DNA): TGTGCCAGCAGTATGTTATCCCCGGGGAGGTTGGAGAACTATGGCTACACCTTC. Its protein product is CASSMLSPGRLENYGYTF.

In its sample, this clone was seen once. V usage is TRBV5-1 and J usage is TRBJ2-7, with D perhaps matching TRBD1 or TRBD2 (5 bases each). Germline lookup yields CDR1 SGHRS and CDR2 YFSETQ. V lost 5 bases and J lost 2, with 14 bases in between. The CDR3 has 14 residues. CDR3 coding DNA: TGCGCCAGCAGGCCCGGGACGGGCACCTACGAGCAGTACTTC. The encoded protein is CASRPGTGTYEQYF.

V and J are TRBV5-1 and TRBJ2-1; 14 bases agree with TRBD2. The V gene's germline CDR1 is SGHRS and CDR2 YFSETQ. With 4 bases clipped from V and 9 bases from J, the junction kept 6 bases outside the gene matches. This CDR3 has 15 amino acids. The DNA for the CDR3 is TGCGCCAGCAGCCCGGGACTAGCGGGAGCTCCTGAGCAGTTCTTC. This encodes CASSPGLAGAPEQFF.

DNA for the CDR3: TGTGCCAGCAGTGAACTGTCAGGCACTTTCGGCTATGGCTACACCTTC. It translates to CASSELSGTFGYGYTF. The chain employs TRBV6-1 and TRBJ1-2, with D unclear. Germline CDR1 MNHNS, CDR2 SASEGT. CDR3 length: 16 residues. V gave up 2 bases and J gave up 4 bases, with 17 bases separating them.

This chain links TRBV29-1 with TRBJ2-7; no definite D call. Germline loops: CDR1 SQVTM, CDR2 ANQGSEA. V lost 4 bases to trimming and J lost 0 bases, with 1 base between them. The CDR3 length is 10 residues. The CDR3 bases are TGCAGCGTTGGCTCCTACGAGCAGTACTTC. It yields the protein CSVGSYEQYF.

The V call is TRBV5-1, the J call TRBJ1-1, with TRBD1 matching 9 bases. Per the germline V gene, CDR1 is SGHRS and CDR2 is YFSETQ. J lost 4 bases, V lost 2 bases, and 3 bases had no gene match. CDR3 length equals 14 residues. This CDR3 reads CASSLDRGITEAFF. The CDR3 nucleotides are TGCGCCAGCAGCTTAGACAGGGGGATCACTGAAGCTTTCTTT. Filled out from reference TRBV5-1 and TRBJ1-1, the complete variable domain reads KAGVTQTPRYLIKTRGQQVTLSCSPISGHRSVSWYQQTPGQGLQFLFEYFSETQRNKGNFPGRFSGRQFSNSRSEMNVSTLELGDSALYLCASSLDRGITEAFFGQGTRLTVV.

V gene TRBV5-1 combines with J gene TRBJ2-3; TRBD2 is a possible D gene (6 bases). V lost 5 bases, J lost 2 bases, and 9 bases lay in between. Germline CDR1 is SGHRS and CDR2 is YFSETQ. The CDR3 totals 13 residues. This CDR3 is CASSGGVTDTQYF. CDR3 coding DNA: TGCGCCAGCAGTGGAGGGGTCACAGATACGCAGTATTTT.

The gene calls are TRBV30 and TRBJ1-5; the match to TRBD1 covers 7 bases. CDR1 and CDR2 from the germline V gene are GTSNPN and SVGIG (reference sequence). The J segment lost 3 bases and the V segment lost 0 bases, leaving 2 bases of the junction unmatched. The CDR3 has 14 residues. The CDR3 sequence: CAWSVTGVNQPQHF. The CDR3 DNA follows: TGTGCCTGGAGTGTTACAGGGGTCAATCAGCCCCAGCATTTT.

The V gene is TRBV2, the J gene TRBJ2-7; TRBD2 matches at 13 bases. In germline, CDR1 is SNHLY, CDR2 FYNNEI. CDR3 length: 16 residues. J gave up 3 bases and V 2 bases, and 4 bases lay outside the gene matches. The DNA for the CDR3 is TGTGCCAGCAGTGAACCGGGACTAGCGGGACACTACGAGCAGTACTTC. It encodes CASSEPGLAGHYEQYF.

The chain couples TRBV7-9 to TRBJ2-1; D may be TRBD2 (5 bases). CDR1 and CDR2 from the germline V gene are SEHNR and FQNEAQ (reference sequence). The CDR3 length is 12 residues. The V and J ends lost 8 bases and 6 bases respectively, with 11 bases between them. The CDR3 is CASGTSFNEQFF. CDR3 bases: TGTGCCAGCGGTACTAGTTTCAATGAGCAGTTCTTC.

The chain uses TRBV24-1 and TRBJ2-2; tentatively, D is TRBD1 (5 bases). Germline values: CDR1 KGHDR, CDR2 SFDVKD. V was cut by 2 bases and J by 7 bases, with 22 bases left in between. The CDR3 is made up of 18 amino acids. The CDR3 DNA is TGTGCCACCAGTGATTCTTTCCCGACCGTAAGGGGCATCGGGGAGCTGTTTTTT. This encodes CATSDSFPTVRGIGELFF.

The genes are TRBV7-8 and TRBJ2-3; D gene uncertain. The CDR3 is 18 amino acids. In germline, CDR1 is SGHVS, CDR2 FQNEAQ. V shed 5 bases and J shed 5 bases, with 26 bases lying between them. CDR3 in amino acids: CASSPTRILADGLDTQYF. The DNA for the CDR3 is TGTGCCAGCAGCCCGACGAGGATCCTCGCCGACGGATTAGATACGCAGTATTTT.